A single sample gave rise to the 10 T cell receptor beta chains below, sequenced in a study of T cell responses to AZD1222 COVID-19 vaccine. The table came from immunoSEQ multiplex PCR; TCRdb's copy has only in-frame clones and leaves some out. The data contain approximately 120,000 clones, around 90% of them singletons. The sequences come from peripheral blood, collected on day 0 of AZD1222 vaccination. These receptors were collected from an adult in good health.

With regard to this clone: The same CDR3 also results from other DNA sequences found in this sample. V gene TRBV10-3 combines with J gene TRBJ2-1; TRBD2 agrees at 9 bases. V lost 1 base to trimming and J lost 3 bases; unmatched junction nucleotides: 1. Germline CDR1 is ENHRY and CDR2 is SYGVKD. The CDR3 spans 15 residues. CDR3 region: CAISELAGDYNEQFF. The CDR3 DNA follows: TGTGCCATCAGTGAGTTAGCGGGAGACTACAATGAGCAGTTCTTC.

This chain joins TRBV6-1 and TRBJ1-2; a possible D gene is TRBD1 (5 bases). Germline assignment: CDR1 MNHNS and CDR2 SASEGT. The CDR3 covers 15 residues. V dropped 1 base and J dropped 5 bases, with 14 bases sitting between them. The CDR3 here is CASSEVWDGLYGYTF. The CDR3 coding sequence is TGTGCCAGCAGTGAAGTTTGGGACGGCCTTTATGGCTACACCTTC.

The CDR3 reads CASSSLAGVADTGELFF. In nucleotides, the CDR3 is TGCGCCAGCAGCTCTCTAGCGGGGGTAGCGGACACCGGGGAGCTGTTTTTT. The chain has TRBV5-1 and TRBJ2-2, with 10 positions matching TRBD2. CDR1 is SGHRS, CDR2 YFSETQ, per germline. CDR3 length: 17 residues. After removal of 3 bases from V and 3 bases from J, the junction contained 8 bases not matched to a gene. The complete variable domain, with remaining parts taken from reference TRBV5-1 and TRBJ2-2, reads KAGVTQTPRYLIKTRGQQVTLSCSPISGHRSVSWYQQTPGQGLQFLFEYFSETQRNKGNFPGRFSGRQFSNSRSEMNVSTLELGDSALYLCASSSLAGVADTGELFFGEGSRLTVL.

The V gene is TRBV7-8, the J gene TRBJ1-5, with D uncertain. There are 14 residues in the CDR3. CDR1 SGHVS and CDR2 FQNEAQ come from the germline V gene. V was shortened by 1 base and J by 5 bases, with 9 bases between the two germline ends. CDR3 nucleotides: TGTGCCAGCAGCTTAGTGGGCACCTATCAGCCCCAGCATTTT. Translation gives CASSLVGTYQPQHF.

The chain uses TRBV6-5 and TRBJ1-6; D may be TRBD1 (6 bases). This CDR3 is 14 amino acids long. Germline V gene lookup returns CDR1 MNHEY and CDR2 SVGAGI. V gave up 2 bases and J gave up 5 bases, with 7 bases separating them. CDR3 nucleotides: TGTGCCAGCAGTTACCGACAGGATAATTCACCCCTCCACTTT. Translating gives CASSYRQDNSPLHF.

The chain combines TRBV2 with TRBJ2-1, with 12 bases aligning to TRBD2. The germline CDR1 and CDR2 sequences are SNHLY and FYNNEI. Trimming at V came to 9 bases and at J to 4 bases, leaving 10 bases not matched to a gene. The CDR3 loop spans 16 amino acids. CDR3 protein: CASPPLAGGKYNEQFF. Here the CDR3 DNA reads TGTGCCAGTCCTCCACTAGCGGGAGGAAAATACAATGAGCAGTTCTTC. The full variable domain, with the rest looked up from reference TRBV2 and TRBJ2-1, is EPEVTQTPSHQVTQMGQEVILRCVPISNHLYFYWYRQILGQKVEFLVSFYNNEISEKSEIFDDQFSVERPDGSNFTLKIRSTKLEDSAMYFCASPPLAGGKYNEQFFGPGTRLTVL.

CDR3 sequence (DNA): TGTGCCAGCAGCTTACTGCTGGGAGGGGACGAGACCCAGTACTTC. Translated: CASSLLLGGDETQYF. V gene TRBV7-9 combines with J gene TRBJ2-5; 7 nucleotides align to TRBD2. CDR1 is SEHNR, CDR2 FQNEAQ, per germline (reference sequence). This CDR3 is 15 amino acids long. The V gene end was trimmed by 2 bases and the J gene end by 5 bases; junction bases not matched to a gene: 8. Full variable domain (missing parts from reference TRBV7-9 and TRBJ2-5): DTGVSQNPRHKITKRGQNVTFRCDPISEHNRLYWYRQTLGQGPEFLTYFQNEAQLEKSRLLSDRFSAERPKGSFSTLEIQRTEQGDSAMYLCASSLLLGGDETQYFGPGTRLLVL.

This CDR3 reads CASRPEGRETQYF. CDR3 coding DNA: TGTGCCAGCCGACCGGAGGGGAGGGAGACCCAGTACTTC. This chain joins TRBV19 and TRBJ2-5; TRBD2 might be the D (6 bases). The germline V and J ends were trimmed by 9 bases and 5 bases, with 16 bases remaining between them. The CDR3 consists of 13 residues. CDR1 and CDR2 from the germline V gene are LNHDA and SQIVND (reference sequence).

The CDR3 sequence: CASSLPSGGTGELFF. The CDR3 DNA reads as TGCGCCAGCAGCTTGCCCAGCGGGGGCACCGGGGAGCTGTTTTTT. The chain has TRBV5-1 and TRBJ2-2; 8 bases line up with TRBD2. Germline-derived CDR1 and CDR2 are SGHRS and YFSETQ. The V and J ends lost 1 base and 4 bases, in that order; junction bases with no gene match: 3. The CDR3 length is 15 residues. The variable domain in full, completed from reference TRBV5-1 and TRBJ2-2, reads KAGVTQTPRYLIKTRGQQVTLSCSPISGHRSVSWYQQTPGQGLQFLFEYFSETQRNKGNFPGRFSGRQFSNSRSEMNVSTLELGDSALYLCASSLPSGGTGELFFGEGSRLTVL.

The genes are TRBV10-3 and TRBJ1-2; maybe TRBD1 (6 bases). From germline, CDR1 is ENHRY and CDR2 SYGVKD. Trimming shortened V by 4 bases and J by 8 bases, and 26 bases separated the two germline ends. The CDR3 extends over 17 amino acids. The DNA for the CDR3 is TGTGCCATCAGTGGCGCCGGAGGGCCAACAACAGGGTCCGGCTACACCTTC. Amino acids: CAISGAGGPTTGSGYTF.